This T cell receptor (beta chain) originates from a study of lymphopenia after photon versus proton radiotherapy (dated by TCRdb to the late 2010s). Turning to the overall study: The study compared the immunological effects of photon versus proton radiation therapy in patients with gastrointestinal tumors who developed high-grade lymphopenia. The 15 to 20 patients in the cohort had gastrointestinal tumors, were treated with either photon or proton therapy, and subsequently developed lymphopenia. The study was designed to characterize how the impact on the immune system differs between the two radiation modalities. Points the paper makes about the study in general: After the lymphocyte count nadir, oligoclonal expansion, especially of CD8+ Temra cells, was observed in photon-treated repertoires, and the drop in diversity was driven by this expansion. Relative stability during treatment was observed in proton-treated patients, whereas loss of naive T cells and TCR diversity and gain of effector/memory populations were observed in photon-treated patients. Across the cohort, a larger post-nadir drop in TCR diversity was inversely correlated with overall survival time among patients who died. The survival association was examined only in patients who died, and the authors described better survival with proton therapy as a possibility, not as a demonstrated result.

Library preparation used the immunoSEQ multiplex PCR assay. Alongside multiparametric flow cytometry, deep sequencing of rearranged TCR beta loci was used to profile the T cell repertoires. TCRdb carries this immuneACCESS record with in-frame sequences only. Its versions omit some clonotypes, under half of them owing to an unresolved V gene in the studies checked, with the rest unexplained. For this sample there are 40,000 to 55,000 clones; roughly 90% appear just once. The ten most abundant clones make up under 20% of the sample. For this chain, trimming is 0 bases at the V end and 2 bases at the J end, and the number of junction bases without a gene match is 5. The CDR3 covers 16 residues, taking in both the cysteine and the phenylalanine. CDR3 DNA is the only sequence kept; it has 48 bases, read in frame from the first base. The germline V gene yields LGHNA for CDR1 and YNFKEQ for CDR2. This clone appeared a single time. Its antigen remains unidentified. Base qualities are not at hand, and no much larger clone is one base apart.

The TCR sequence derives from a woman aged 40 to 49 with cholangiocarcinoma. The sequence joins TRBV4-2 to TRBJ2-3, with 7 middle bases fitting TRBD2. This material consisted of peripheral blood, taken from a patient treated with photon-based radiotherapy. The CDR3 reads as follows: CASSQDWEGPTDTQYF. The DNA is as follows: TGTGCCAGCAGCCAAGATTGGGAGGGTCCCACAGATACGCAGTATTTT.